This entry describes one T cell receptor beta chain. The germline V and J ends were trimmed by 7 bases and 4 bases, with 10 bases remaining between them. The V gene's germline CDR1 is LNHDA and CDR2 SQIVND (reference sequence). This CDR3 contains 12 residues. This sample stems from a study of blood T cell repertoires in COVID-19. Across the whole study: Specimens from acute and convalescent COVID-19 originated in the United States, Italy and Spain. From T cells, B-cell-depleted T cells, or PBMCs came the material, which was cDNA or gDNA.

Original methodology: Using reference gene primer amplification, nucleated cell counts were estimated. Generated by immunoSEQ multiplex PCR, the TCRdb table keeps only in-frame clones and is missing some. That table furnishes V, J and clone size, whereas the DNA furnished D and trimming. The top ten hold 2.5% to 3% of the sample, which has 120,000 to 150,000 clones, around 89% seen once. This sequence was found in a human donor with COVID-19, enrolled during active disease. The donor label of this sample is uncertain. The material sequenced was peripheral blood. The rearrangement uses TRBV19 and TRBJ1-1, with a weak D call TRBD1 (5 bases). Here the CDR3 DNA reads TGTGCCAGTATGGTAGGGGCCACTGAAGCTTTCTTT. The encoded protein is CASMVGATEAFF.